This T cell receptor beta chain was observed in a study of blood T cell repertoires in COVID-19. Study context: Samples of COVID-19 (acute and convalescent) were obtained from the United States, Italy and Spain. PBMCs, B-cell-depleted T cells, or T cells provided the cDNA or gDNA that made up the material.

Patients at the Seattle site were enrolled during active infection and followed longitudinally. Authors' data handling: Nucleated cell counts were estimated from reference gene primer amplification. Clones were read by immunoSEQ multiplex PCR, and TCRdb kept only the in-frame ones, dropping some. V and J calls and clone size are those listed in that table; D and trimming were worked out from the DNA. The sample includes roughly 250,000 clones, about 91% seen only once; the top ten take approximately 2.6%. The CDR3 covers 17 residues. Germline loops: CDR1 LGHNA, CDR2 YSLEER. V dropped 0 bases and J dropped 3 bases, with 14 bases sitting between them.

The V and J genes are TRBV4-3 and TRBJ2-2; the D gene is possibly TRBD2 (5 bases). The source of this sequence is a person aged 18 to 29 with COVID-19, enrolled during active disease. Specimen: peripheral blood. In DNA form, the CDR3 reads TGCGCCAGCAGCCAAGAAGGTCGGGATTTTTACACCGGGGAGCTGTTTTTT. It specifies CASSQEGRDFYTGELFF.